This T cell receptor (beta chain) was captured in a study of HIV-infected patients and healthy controls. Trimming removed 7 bases at V and 4 bases at J, with 13 bases between. From germline, CDR1 is ENHRY and CDR2 SYGVKD. The CDR3 consists of 13 residues. All unsorted peripheral T cells were captured because whole blood was used without fractionation. Around 450 ng RNA was reverse transcribed with alpha and beta constant-region primers. Using multiplexing indices, alpha and beta chain libraries were generated apart by chain-specific third strand synthesis. TCRdb re-called the 5' RACE reads with MiXCR, one entry per CDR3 protein. The profile shows a few thousand distinct CDR3 sequences, roughly 13% of them singletons. In its sample, this clonotype ranks as medium-sized. Its antigen is unidentified. Study-level results: In healthy controls, MAIT alpha CDR3s were common; in HIV+ repertoires, severely depleted.

The chain is built from TRBV10-3 and TRBJ2-5; either TRBD1 or TRBD2 may fit D (6 bases each). The TCR sequence derives from an adult with HIV infection. The sequencing here drew on blood, taken before antiretroviral therapy. Here the CDR3 DNA reads TGTGCCATCACCCCGGGGGCTGGAGAGACCCAGTACTTC. Encoded protein: CAITPGAGETQYF.